These 27 T cell receptor beta chains were all obtained from the same sample, sequenced in a study of T cell changes during pregnancy in multiple sclerosis. Sequencing used immunoSEQ multiplex PCR; TCRdb keeps in-frame clones, though not all of them. The table has 30,000 to 40,000 clones, 85% to 95% seen once. Sample: CD4+ T cells from peripheral blood mononuclear cells, taken in the third trimester of pregnancy. The source of these receptors is a female donor in good health, enrolled as a control in a pregnancy study.

The chain combines TRBV28 with TRBJ1-2; 9 bases map to TRBD1. Unmatched junction bases numbered 4, after V lost 4 bases and J lost 7 bases. Germline loops: CDR1 MDHEN, CDR2 SYDVKM. There are 13 residues in the CDR3. The CDR3 nucleotides are TGTGCCAGCAGTTACACACAGGGGGCTGGCTACACCTTC. Its protein product is CASSYTQGAGYTF.

Only a few counts were recorded for this clone. V usage is TRBV7-9 and J usage is TRBJ1-2; TRBD1 agrees at 7 bases. This CDR3 comprises 13 residues. V lost 3 bases to trimming and J lost 5 bases; unmatched junction nucleotides: 3. Per germline, CDR1 SEHNR and CDR2 FQNEAQ (reference sequence). The CDR3 sequence is CASSLTGLYGYTF. The CDR3 nucleotides read TGTGCCAGCAGCTTGACAGGGCTTTATGGCTACACCTTC.

The chain is built from TRBV7-8 and TRBJ2-1; 12 nucleotides line up with TRBD2. V lost 5 bases, J lost 0 bases, and 11 bases stayed unmatched. The CDR3 length is 19 residues. Germline V gives CDR1 SGHVS, CDR2 FQNEAQ. CDR3 protein: CASSPGRLAGGSSYNEQFF. The CDR3 region has the DNA TGTGCCAGCAGCCCCGGGAGGCTAGCGGGAGGGAGCTCCTACAATGAGCAGTTCTTC.

The chain combines TRBV4-1 with TRBJ1-5; TRBD1 is a possible D gene (5 bases). Germline CDR1 is MGHRA and CDR2 is YSYEKL. The CDR3 runs 13 residues. V was pared by 1 base and J by 6 bases, with 7 bases between. The CDR3 here is CASSQVGLQPQHF. CDR3 DNA: TGCGCCAGCAGCCAAGTGGGGCTTCAGCCCCAGCATTTT.

The chain recombines TRBV7-9 with TRBJ2-1, with 7 bases aligning to TRBD2. Unmatched junction bases numbered 3, after V lost 1 base and J lost 3 bases. The CDR3 has 15 residues. Germline V CDR1 and CDR2: SEHNR, FQNEAQ (reference sequence). The CDR3 sequence is CASSLVGDYYNEQFF. In nucleotides, the CDR3 is TGTGCCAGCAGCTTAGTGGGGGACTACTACAATGAGCAGTTCTTC.

V usage is TRBV5-1 and J usage is TRBJ1-1, with TRBD1 matching over 10 bases. This CDR3 contains 17 residues. With V trimmed by 4 bases and J by 2 bases, 11 bases remained unmatched. From germline, CDR1 is SGHRS and CDR2 YFSETQ. The CDR3 here is CASSLGQGGPQNTEAFF. The CDR3 coding sequence is TGCGCCAGCAGCCTCGGACAGGGGGGACCCCAAAACACTGAAGCTTTCTTT.

The chain links TRBV10-1 to TRBJ1-5; 7 nucleotides agree with TRBD1. Trimming cost V 7 bases and J 11 bases; bases outside gene matches: 8. The length of the CDR3 is 12 residues. Germline lookup yields CDR1 WNHNN and CDR2 SYGVQD (reference sequence). DNA for the CDR3: TGCGCCAGCACAAAACAGGGGCCGGCCCAGCATTTT. It is translated as CASTKQGPAQHF.

This chain uses TRBV15 with TRBJ1-5; a possible D gene is TRBD1 (5 bases). This CDR3 has 14 amino acids. Germline-derived CDR1 and CDR2 are LNHNV and YYDKDF (reference sequence). The V end was cut by 8 bases, the J end by 0 bases, with 11 bases between. The CDR3 region is CATSGIYSNQPQHF. The CDR3 DNA is TGTGCCACCTCAGGGATCTATAGCAATCAGCCCCAGCATTTT.

The chain couples TRBV6-6 to TRBJ1-2; 7 bases agree with TRBD1. From germline, CDR1 is MNHNY and CDR2 SVGAGI (reference sequence). The ends lost 7 bases at V and 5 bases at J; junction bases unmatched: 16. This CDR3 has 16 amino acids. CDR3 region: CASIPMGQLVPYGYTF. The DNA of the CDR3 is TGTGCCAGCATACCCATGGGACAGCTGGTACCTTATGGCTACACCTTC.

The chain is built from TRBV7-9 and TRBJ2-1, with a tentative D call TRBD2 (7 bases). V lost 5 bases to trimming and J lost 3 bases, with 14 bases between them. Germline CDR1 SEHNR, CDR2 FQNEAQ (reference sequence). This CDR3 has 15 residues. The CDR3 reads CASSRGRGGYNEQFF. CDR3 DNA: TGTGCCAGCAGCCGTGGGAGGGGGGGCTACAATGAGCAGTTCTTC.

The chain combines TRBV7-9 with TRBJ2-5, with 7 bases matching TRBD2. The CDR3 has 17 residues. V was pared by 4 bases and J by 3 bases, with 14 bases of the junction left unmatched. Germline V lookup: CDR1 SEHNR, CDR2 FQNEAQ (reference sequence). The CDR3 reads CASSSLGAAGREETQYF. CDR3 coding DNA: TGTGCCAGCAGCTCCCTGGGTGCGGCGGGGAGGGAAGAGACCCAGTACTTC.

In its sample, this clone was seen once. The chain combines TRBV18 with TRBJ2-1; a weak D match, TRBD2 (6 bases). The germline CDR1 and CDR2 sequences are KGHSH and LQKENI. The CDR3 is 17 amino acids. V lost 2 bases and J lost 6, with 20 bases in between. The CDR3 sequence is CASSPWRGGTTFNEQFF. CDR3 DNA: TGTGCCAGCTCACCATGGCGGGGAGGAACGACCTTCAATGAGCAGTTCTTC.

The table lists this clone with a count of one. The chain employs TRBV7-6 and TRBJ2-2; D call uncertain. Trimming removed 1 base at V and 4 bases at J, with 13 bases between. The CDR3 runs 16 residues. CDR1 and CDR2 from the germline V gene are SGHVS and FNYEAQ. In nucleotides, the CDR3 is TGTGCCAGCAGCTTAGGGTCGACTGGCAGCACCGGGGAGCTGTTTTTT. Its translation is CASSLGSTGSTGELFF.

The chain links TRBV21-1 to TRBJ2-5; the table calls TRBD2, which could not be checked here. TRBV21-1 is labeled a pseudogene. This CDR3 has 16 amino acids. Written as DNA, the CDR3 is TGTGCCAGCAGCAAAGCGCTAGCGGGAGGGCCTCAGACCCAGTACTTC. It encodes CASSKALAGGPQTQYF.

This chain connects TRBV9 to TRBJ1-1; D call uncertain. The CDR3 has 15 residues. Germline V gives CDR1 SGDLS, CDR2 YYNGEE. Trimming took off 2 bases at V and 0 bases at J, with 11 bases between the two ends. The CDR3 DNA is TGTGCCAGCAGCGTTGGTCACAGCTTGAACACTGAAGCTTTCTTT. Translating it yields CASSVGHSLNTEAFF.

This rearrangement joins TRBV25-1 to TRBJ1-2; a possible D gene is TRBD1 (5 bases). Trimming shortened V by 6 bases and J by 5 bases, and 16 bases separated the two germline ends. CDR3 length: 14 amino acids. CDR1 is MGHDK, CDR2 SYGVNS, per germline. In DNA form, the CDR3 reads TGTGCCAGCAGCCCTCGGGGGGGTTGGTATGGCTACACCTTC. This translates into CASSPRGGWYGYTF.

V gene TRBV5-1 combines with J gene TRBJ1-4; D is undetermined. V lost 4 bases and J 2 bases, leaving 9 bases between the germline ends. This CDR3 is 14 amino acids long. Germline values: CDR1 SGHRS, CDR2 YFSETQ. CDR3 sequence: CASSKSETNEKLFF. The CDR3 DNA follows: TGCGCCAGCAGCAAATCTGAGACTAATGAAAAACTGTTTTTT.

This clone showed up just once. The CDR3 loop reads CASSYPRTVQETQYF. The CDR3 DNA sequence: TGTGCCAGCAGTTACCCAAGGACTGTCCAAGAGACCCAGTACTTC. The chain is built from TRBV6-6 and TRBJ2-5, with a weak D call TRBD2 (5 bases). Germline CDR1 and CDR2: MNHNY and SVGAGI (reference sequence). This CDR3 has 15 residues. Trimming took off 2 bases at V and 1 base at J, with 11 bases between the two ends.

The chain employs TRBV5-4 and TRBJ2-6; D uncertain. This CDR3 comprises 15 residues. The V and J ends lost 0 bases and 1 base respectively, with 5 bases between them. Germline loops: CDR1 SGHNT, CDR2 YYREEE (reference sequence). Here the CDR3 reads CASSLDLSGANVLTF. CDR3 nucleotide sequence: TGTGCCAGCAGCTTGGATCTTTCTGGGGCCAACGTCCTGACTTTC.

The V call is TRBV27, the J call TRBJ1-4; TRBD1 agrees at 8 bases. The ends lost 5 bases at V and 8 bases at J; junction bases unmatched: 13. Germline assignment: CDR1 MNHEY and CDR2 SMNVEV (reference sequence). The length of the CDR3 is 16 residues. For the CDR3, the DNA is TGTGCCAGCAGTCCGACGGTCCTGGACAGGGACGAAAAACTGTTTTTT. The encoded protein is CASSPTVLDRDEKLFF.

The chain couples TRBV9 to TRBJ2-5; 12 nucleotides match TRBD1. Germline-derived CDR1 and CDR2 are SGDLS and YYNGEE. CDR3 length: 17 residues. V trimming: 0 bases; J trimming: 1 base; junction bases outside the gene matches: 4. CDR3 region: CASSVAGTGGAQETQYF. As DNA, the CDR3 is TGTGCCAGCAGCGTAGCTGGGACAGGGGGCGCCCAAGAGACCCAGTACTTC.

J is TRBJ1-4 and V is TRBV21-1; TRBD1 was called by the table and not checked on the DNA. TRBV21-1 constitutes a pseudogene. CDR3 length: 18 residues. CDR3 nucleotide sequence: TGTGCCAGCAGCGAAAGCCCAGTTTGTGGGACAGGGAAAGAAAAACTGTTTTTT. This encodes CASSESPVCGTGKEKLFF.

The rearrangement joins TRBV5-1 to TRBJ2-2; 16 bases line up with TRBD2. The CDR3 totals 17 residues. Germline CDR1 SGHRS, CDR2 YFSETQ. Trimming removed 2 bases from V and 4 bases from J; junction bases left unmatched: 2. CDR3 nucleotide sequence: TGCGCCAGCAGCTTCGGGACTAGCGGGAGGGTCACCGGGGAGCTGTTTTTT. Translated: CASSFGTSGRVTGELFF.

CDR3 region: CATSIPRGGPFF. The DNA of the CDR3 is TGTGCCACCAGCATCCCCCGGGGTGGGCCGTTCTTC. The chain employs TRBV15 and TRBJ2-1, with a weak D call TRBD2 (5 bases). Germline CDR1 LNHNV, CDR2 YYDKDF (reference sequence). V gave up 4 bases and J gave up 15 bases, with 16 bases separating them. This CDR3 spans 12 amino acids.

The J gene is TRBJ1-2, the V gene TRBV25-1; 10 nucleotides match TRBD1. V lost 3 bases to trimming and J lost 6 bases; unmatched junction nucleotides: 7. This CDR3 has 15 amino acids. Germline CDR1 and CDR2: MGHDK and SYGVNS. For the CDR3, the DNA is TGTGCCAGCAGTGACCCTCAGACAGGGGGCCATGGCTACACCTTC. This translates into CASSDPQTGGHGYTF.

This clone appeared once. The chain has TRBV20-1 and TRBJ1-4; D uncertain. The CDR3 is 11 amino acids. Trimming pared 1 base from V and 6 bases from J, leaving 3 bases between. Germline V gene lookup returns CDR1 DFQATT and CDR2 SNEGSKA (reference sequence). The CDR3: CSARADEKLFF. The CDR3 DNA is TGCAGTGCTAGAGCAGATGAAAAACTGTTTTTT.

The chain has TRBV5-1 and TRBJ2-1; possible D gene TRBD2, 8 bases. Trimming pared 4 bases from V and 8 bases from J, leaving 25 bases between. The CDR3 totals 17 residues. The germline gives CDR1 SGHRS, CDR2 YFSETQ. The CDR3 sequence: CASSPGGVDSGNHEQFF. CDR3 nucleotide sequence: TGCGCCAGCAGCCCAGGGGGGGTGGATAGCGGGAACCATGAGCAGTTCTTC.